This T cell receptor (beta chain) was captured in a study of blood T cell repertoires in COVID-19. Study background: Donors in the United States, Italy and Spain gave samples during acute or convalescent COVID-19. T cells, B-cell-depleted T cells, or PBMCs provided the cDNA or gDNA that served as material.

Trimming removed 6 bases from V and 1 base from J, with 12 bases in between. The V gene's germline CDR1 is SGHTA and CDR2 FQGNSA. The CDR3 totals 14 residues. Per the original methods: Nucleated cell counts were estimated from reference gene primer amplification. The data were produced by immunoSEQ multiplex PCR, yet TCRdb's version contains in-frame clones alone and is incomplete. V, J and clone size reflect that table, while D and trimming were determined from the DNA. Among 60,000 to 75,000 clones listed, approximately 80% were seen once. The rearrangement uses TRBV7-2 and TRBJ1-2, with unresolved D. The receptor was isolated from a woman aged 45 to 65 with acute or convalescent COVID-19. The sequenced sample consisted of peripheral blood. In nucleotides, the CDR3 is TGTGCCAGCAGTTCCGATGGCCGTAACTATGGCTACACCTTC. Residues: CASSSDGRNYGYTF.